This record looks at one T cell receptor beta chain sequence and its context. Ten or more counts support this clonotype. Its antigen is still unknown. Qualities for individual bases were not recorded, and no much larger clone is one base off. The treatment or condition label, read with the paper, signifies: in vitro stimulation with specific CMV peptide epitopes to enrich CMV-specific T cells. The data stem from a study of T cell repertoires in cytomegalovirus infection (dated by TCRdb to between 2018 and 2020). Regarding the study in general: Recently identified HLA-C-restricted CMV epitopes, whose presentation resists viral immunomodulation, were targeted by peptide stimulations together with well-studied HLA-B-restricted epitopes. The HLA type of each donor mattered for the analysis, because public TCR beta signatures pointed to carriage of CMV infection along with the matching HLA type.

General conclusions and limits of the study: In both this cohort and an independent 352-donor cohort, the cumulative frequency of public TCR beta family members distinguished carriers of CMV infection plus the relevant HLA type. The ex vivo response was dominated by HLA-C-restricted CMV-specific TCR beta clonotypes, which also provided the single most frequent clonotype in two of eight donors.

The CDR3 starts with the cysteine, ends with the phenylalanine, and has 16 residues. This entry keeps only the CDR3 DNA: 48 bases, framed from base 1. For this chain, trimming is 5 bases at the V end and 4 bases at the J end, and the number of junction bases without a gene match is 9. Based on the germline V gene, the CDR1 and CDR2 sequences are SGHTA and FQGNSA. Sequencing relied on an Illumina HiSeq 1500. TCRdb ran its own pipeline on the public reads, namely fastp trimming at Q25 and MiXCR clone calling, and kept in-frame beta chains. Each entry merges the rows of one CDR3 protein and shows their most common DNA and genes. For this sample there are approximately 910,000 distinct CDR3 sequences; roughly 30% appear just once. Over 11% of the sample goes to the ten largest clones.

This chain joins TRBV7-2 to TRBJ2-2; 8 central bases correspond to TRBD1. The source material was cultured CD8+ T cells from PBMCs, sampled from culture after CMV antigen stimulation. The receptor's source is a human donor in good health (CMV status not recorded). Some clones in this sample may be carry-over from other donors' samples. DNA sequence: TGTGCCAGCAGCCGCCCTCTGGACAGGGTCACCGGGGAGCTGTTTTTT. Its translation reads: CASSRPLDRVTGELFF.